The 20 T cell receptor beta chains listed next were all sequenced from one sample in a study of identifying expanded T cells in peripheral blood. Using immunoSEQ multiplex PCR, the repertoire was profiled, and TCRdb retains in-frame clones only, with some absent. Among approximately 81,000 clones listed, over 80% were seen once. The sample taken for sequencing was blood. The receptors here all came from a person between 18 and 75 years old in good health.

This chain uses TRBV5-1 with TRBJ2-3; no reliable D call. This CDR3 contains 14 residues. Germline lookup yields CDR1 SGHRS and CDR2 YFSETQ. Trimming pared 4 bases from V and 7 bases from J, leaving 16 bases between. CDR3 region: CASSPNTDGNTQYF. The CDR3 nucleotides are TGCGCCAGCAGCCCCAATACCGACGGTAATACGCAGTATTTT.

The chain is built from TRBV28 and TRBJ2-7; 7 bases match TRBD1. CDR3 length equals 13 residues. V lost 5 bases and J lost 3; bases outside the gene matches: 4. From germline, CDR1 is MDHEN and CDR2 SYDVKM. This CDR3 is CASSTQGDYEQYF. CDR3 nucleotide sequence: TGTGCCAGCAGTACGCAGGGGGACTACGAGCAGTACTTC.

The rearrangement links TRBV28 to TRBJ1-5; 8 bases agree with TRBD1. This CDR3 is built from 16 residues. Per the germline V gene, CDR1 is MDHEN and CDR2 is SYDVKM. V gave up 7 bases and J gave up 1 base; unmatched junction bases: 9. The CDR3 protein is CASTQQGAQSNQPQHF. CDR3 sequence (DNA): TGTGCCAGCACCCAGCAGGGGGCGCAGAGCAATCAGCCCCAGCATTTT. Full variable domain (remainder filled in from reference TRBV28 and TRBJ1-5): DVKVTQSSRYLVKRTGEKVFLECVQDMDHENMFWYRQDPGLGLRLIYFSYDVKMKEKGDIPEGYSVSREKKERFSLILESASTNQTSMYLCASTQQGAQSNQPQHFGDGTRLSIL.

The chain uses TRBV19 and TRBJ2-4, with unresolved D. Between the trimmed V and J ends, which lost 5 bases and 0 bases, there was a span of 11 bases. The CDR3 extends over 15 amino acids. Germline assignment: CDR1 LNHDA and CDR2 SQIVND (reference sequence). The CDR3 nucleotides read TGTGCCAGTAGTGGGTTAGCAGTAGCCAAAAACATTCAGTACTTC. It codes for CASSGLAVAKNIQYF.

This chain links TRBV2 with TRBJ1-4; D is possibly TRBD1 (5 bases). Trimming removed 3 bases from V and 0 bases from J, with 11 bases in between. The CDR3 spans 16 residues. Germline V gene lookup returns CDR1 SNHLY and CDR2 FYNNEI. For the CDR3, the DNA is TGTGCCAGCAGTGAGCGGCGGGGGGCAACTAATGAAAAACTGTTTTTT. The encoded protein is CASSERRGATNEKLFF.

The CDR3 bases are TGTGCCACCAGCAGAGCAGGGAGTCCTAATCAGCCCCAGCATTTT. As protein: CATSRAGSPNQPQHF. The rearrangement uses TRBV15 and TRBJ1-5; weak D call: TRBD1 (5 bases). V gave up 1 base and J gave up 4 bases, with 11 bases separating them. Germline lookup yields CDR1 LNHNV and CDR2 YYDKDF (reference sequence). The CDR3 consists of 15 residues.

The V call is TRBV7-2, the J call TRBJ2-3; D may be TRBD1 or TRBD2 (5 bases each). The CDR3 spans 15 residues. Germline assignment: CDR1 SGHTA and CDR2 FQGNSA. V was pared by 1 base and J by 0 bases, with 8 bases between. The CDR3 here is CASSLVGGSTDTQYF. CDR3 in DNA: TGTGCCAGCAGCTTAGTTGGGGGTAGCACAGATACGCAGTATTTT.

J is TRBJ1-3 and V is TRBV30; no clear D. The CDR3 runs to 15 residues. CDR1 and CDR2 (germline): GTSNPN, SVGIG (reference sequence). Between the trimmed V and J ends, which lost 3 bases and 3 bases, there was a span of 15 bases. Here the CDR3 DNA reads TGTGCCTGGAGAGGCCACGGATACCTTGGAAACACCATATATTTT. It is translated as CAWRGHGYLGNTIYF. Combining the CDR3 with reference TRBV30 and TRBJ1-3 gives the whole variable domain SQTIHQWPATLVQPVGSPLSLECTVEGTSNPNLYWYRQAAGRGLQLLFYSVGIGQISSEVPQNLSASRPQDRQFILSSKKLLLSDSGFYLCAWRGHGYLGNTIYFGEGSWLTVV.

This clone has just one count. The chain's CDR3 is CASSLASGSYEQYF. The CDR3 region has the DNA TGTGCCAGCAGCTTAGCTAGCGGGAGCTACGAGCAGTACTTC. The rearrangement joins TRBV11-2 to TRBJ2-7; 10 bases align to TRBD2. Per germline, CDR1 SGHAT and CDR2 FQNNGV. V lost 1 base to trimming and J lost 3 bases; unmatched junction nucleotides: 0. The CDR3 runs 14 residues. Drawing the rest from reference TRBV11-2 and TRBJ2-7, the complete variable domain is EAGVAQSPRYKIIEKRQSVAFWCNPISGHATLYWYQQILGQGPKLLIQFQNNGVVDDSQLPKDRFSAERLKGVDSTLKIQPAKLEDSAVYLCASSLASGSYEQYFGPGTRLTVT.

This chain joins TRBV4-3 and TRBJ2-3; 8 nucleotides align to TRBD2. Germline values: CDR1 LGHNA, CDR2 YSLEER. The V and J ends lost 0 bases and 0 bases, in that order; junction bases with no gene match: 8. There are 18 residues in the CDR3. CDR3 residues: CASSQEIYTSGSTDTQYF. The CDR3 coding sequence is TGCGCCAGCAGCCAAGAAATTTATACTAGCGGTAGCACAGATACGCAGTATTTT.

The chain has TRBV28 and TRBJ1-2; D perhaps matches TRBD1 (5 bases). Trimming cost V 2 bases and J 4 bases, with 8 bases left between them. The CDR3 extends over 13 amino acids. Germline CDR1 is MDHEN and CDR2 is SYDVKM. CDR3 in amino acids: CASSLQGAYGYTF. CDR3 nucleotides: TGTGCCAGCAGTTTACAAGGGGCCTATGGCTACACCTTC.

The chain carries TRBV6-1 and TRBJ1-4, with 8 bases lining up with TRBD1. The CDR3 totals 13 residues. CDR1 MNHNS and CDR2 SASEGT come from the germline V gene. V lost 7 bases to trimming and J lost 8 bases; unmatched junction nucleotides: 6. The CDR3 is CASTDRGREKLFF. The CDR3 DNA reads as TGTGCCAGCACCGACAGGGGAAGGGAAAAACTGTTTTTT.

J is TRBJ2-5 and V is TRBV9; 9 bases are a match to TRBD2. The trim removed 6 bases at V and 3 bases at J, leaving 9 bases unmatched. Germline CDR1 and CDR2: SGDLS and YYNGEE. This CDR3 is 15 amino acids long. The CDR3 DNA reads TGTGCCAGCAACTCAGCGGGAGGCTGGGAAGAGACCCAGTACTTC. It translates to CASNSAGGWEETQYF. The complete variable domain, with remaining parts taken from reference TRBV9 and TRBJ2-5, reads DSGVTQTPKHLITATGQRVTLRCSPRSGDLSVYWYQQSLDQGLQFLIQYYNGEERAKGNILERFSAQQFPDLHSELNLSSLELGDSALYFCASNSAGGWEETQYFGPGTRLLVL.

The V call is TRBV11-2, the J call TRBJ2-1; 12 nucleotides line up with TRBD2. CDR1 is SGHAT and CDR2 is FQNNGV in the germline V gene. This CDR3 contains 16 residues. V lost 5 bases, J lost 3 bases, and 5 bases stayed unmatched. The CDR3 region is CASSARLAGDYNEQFF. CDR3 sequence (DNA): TGTGCCAGCAGCGCCCGACTAGCGGGAGACTACAATGAGCAGTTCTTC.

The rearrangement links TRBV20-1 to TRBJ2-5; the D is unclear. Trimming shortened V by 4 bases and J by 5 bases, and 5 bases separated the two germline ends. The CDR3 length is 10 residues. Germline loops: CDR1 DFQATT, CDR2 SNEGSKA (reference sequence). CDR3 protein: CSANSETQYF. DNA for the CDR3: TGCAGTGCTAACTCTGAGACCCAGTACTTC.

This clone was seen only a few times. The rearrangement links TRBV6-5 to TRBJ1-1; D gene ambiguous. CDR3 size: 13 residues. With 2 bases removed from V and 7 bases from J, the gap between germline ends came to 11 bases. Germline assignment: CDR1 MNHEY and CDR2 SVGAGI. This CDR3 is CASSYVSRGEAFF. The CDR3 bases are TGTGCCAGCAGTTACGTCTCTCGGGGTGAAGCTTTCTTT.

The gene calls are TRBV27 and TRBJ2-5; D could derive from TRBD1 or TRBD2 (6 bases each). Germline V gives CDR1 MNHEY, CDR2 SMNVEV (reference sequence). The CDR3 contains 17 residues. Trimming stripped 2 bases from V and 14 bases from J, with 30 bases between. CDR3: CASSLGLEGQGRGRIYF. In nucleotides, the CDR3 is TGTGCCAGCAGTTTAGGTTTGGAGGGCCAGGGGAGAGGCCGTATTTACTTC.

This clone was observed a few times. A read error may account for a junction end that differs from germline. V and J are TRBV7-7 and TRBJ2-5; the match to TRBD1 covers 9 bases. Germline V gene sequence: CDR1 SSHAT, CDR2 FNYEAQ (reference sequence). CDR3 length equals 17 residues. In DNA, the CDR3 is TGTGCTAGCAGCTTACATCTCCCGGGACAGGGAGGCGAGACCCAGTACTTC. Its protein product is CASSLHLPGQGGETQYF.

This rearrangement joins TRBV10-3 to TRBJ2-1; a possible D gene is TRBD2 (6 bases). The length of the CDR3 is 14 residues. In germline, CDR1 is ENHRY, CDR2 SYGVKD. The V gene lost 6 bases and the J gene lost 4 bases, with 13 bases spanning the gap. The DNA of the CDR3 is TGTGCCATCAGCCGCCTAGGGACTTACAATGAGCAGTTCTTC. Protein: CAISRLGTYNEQFF.

This clone was recorded once. This rearrangement joins TRBV4-1 to TRBJ2-7; D is perhaps TRBD2 (6 bases). Germline lookup yields CDR1 MGHRA and CDR2 YSYEKL. CDR3 length: 18 amino acids. V lost 1 base and J lost 3, with 22 bases in between. The DNA of the CDR3 is TGCGCCAGCAGCCAAGTCGATCTAGGCATTAGCGGAGACTACGAGCAGTACTTC. Residues: CASSQVDLGISGDYEQYF.